Presented here are 23 T cell receptor beta chains from one specimen sequenced in a study of graft-versus-host responses after intestinal transplantation (dated by TCRdb to about 2021). The library was built by means of the immunoSEQ multiplex PCR assay. In its TCRdb copy, this immuneACCESS table keeps in-frame sequences only and misses some clones. Where compared with another copy, unresolved V genes explain less than half of these, and the others have no known cause. A total of fewer than 25,000 clones appear in this sample, just over 75% of them only once. Clones ranked in the top ten supply 3% to 3.5% of the sample. Dithiothreitol, EDTA incubations and collagenase D digestion were used to isolate intraepithelial and lamina propria lymphocytes from graft specimens. Here the sequenced sample was ileum tissue, taken 12 days after intestinal transplant. The receptors here all came from a human patient who received an intestinal transplant, so some T cells may come from the graft donor.

The rearrangement uses TRBV5-1 and TRBJ1-2, with 7 bases fitting TRBD1. This CDR3 region has 11 residues. Per germline, CDR1 SGHRS and CDR2 YFSETQ. J was trimmed by 10 bases and V by 2 bases; bases with no gene match: 2. The CDR3 reads CASSFDRVYTF. CDR3 in DNA: TGCGCCAGCAGCTTCGACAGGGTCTACACCTTC.

This chain connects TRBV5-4 to TRBJ2-7, with 14 bases identical to TRBD2. CDR1 and CDR2 (germline): SGHNT, YYREEE (reference sequence). With 5 bases clipped from V and 6 bases from J, the junction kept 7 bases outside the gene matches. The CDR3 is 15 amino acids. Here the CDR3 reads CASSYPGTSGGEQYF. The CDR3 DNA is TGTGCCAGCAGTTACCCCGGGACTAGCGGGGGCGAGCAGTACTTC.

This sequence joins TRBV2 and TRBJ2-7; TRBD1 agrees at 12 bases. The CDR3 is made up of 13 amino acids. The V and J ends lost 11 bases and 5 bases, in that order; junction bases with no gene match: 7. Germline CDR1 and CDR2: SNHLY and FYNNEI. The CDR3 nucleotides are TGTGCCGCGACCGGGACAGGGGGCAACGAGCAGTACTTC. Translating gives CAATGTGGNEQYF.

The chain uses TRBV4-1 and TRBJ2-2, with D possibly TRBD2 on 6 matching bases. V was clipped by 6 bases and J by 5 bases, with 7 bases between them. The CDR3 contains 12 residues. Germline CDR1 reads MGHRA; CDR2 reads YSYEKL. The CDR3 DNA follows: TGCGCCAGCAGGGGGGGAACCGGGGAGCTGTTTTTT. The encoded protein is CASRGGTGELFF.

The chain employs TRBV5-6 and TRBJ2-3; 11 bases are a match to TRBD1. CDR1 is SGHDT, CDR2 YYEEEE, per germline. The junction had 6 bases not matched to a gene; V was cut back by 1 base and J by 5 bases. The CDR3 sequence is 16 residues long. Here the CDR3 DNA reads TGTGCCAGCAGCTTGCGGACAGGGGGCGCGAGAGATACGCAGTATTTT. It is translated as CASSLRTGGARDTQYF. The full variable domain, in which reference TRBV5-6 and TRBJ2-3 provide the parts outside the CDR3, is DAGVTQSPTHLIKTRGQQVTLRCSPKSGHDTVSWYQQALGQGPQFIFQYYEEEERQRGNFPDRFSGHQFPNYSSELNVNALLLGDSALYLCASSLRTGGARDTQYFGPGTRLTVL.

The rearrangement joins TRBV4-1 to TRBJ1-1; D is undetermined. Deletions cut 0 bases from V and 2 bases from J, with 10 bases between. Germline V gene lookup returns CDR1 MGHRA and CDR2 YSYEKL. This CDR3 is 15 amino acids long. The CDR3 protein is CASSQDRGSNTEAFF. The CDR3 region has the DNA TGCGCCAGCAGCCAAGATCGGGGAAGCAACACTGAAGCTTTCTTT.

This chain links TRBV6-5 with TRBJ2-7; perhaps TRBD1 as D (6 bases). V lost 3 bases and J 0 bases, leaving 9 bases between the germline ends. CDR3 length equals 14 residues. CDR1 and CDR2 from the germline V gene are MNHEY and SVGAGI. CDR3 protein: CASSYGQSSYEQYF. In DNA form, the CDR3 reads TGTGCCAGCAGTTATGGACAGTCCTCCTACGAGCAGTACTTC.

The gene calls are TRBV9 and TRBJ2-3; maybe TRBD1 (6 bases). This CDR3 is 15 amino acids long. The ends were cut back, 1 base at V and 3 bases at J, with 12 bases in the middle. Germline V gives CDR1 SGDLS, CDR2 YYNGEE. The CDR3 coding sequence is TGTGCCAGCAGCGTACAGGGGCGCAGGACAGATACGCAGTATTTT. Translation gives CASSVQGRRTDTQYF.

The chain employs TRBV9 and TRBJ2-5, with 11 bases that match TRBD2. Trimming at V came to 0 bases and at J to 1 base, leaving 5 bases not matched to a gene. The germline V gene has CDR1 SGDLS and CDR2 YYNGEE. The CDR3 covers 17 residues. The CDR3 sequence is CASSVGGLAGGQETQYF. The CDR3 DNA reads as TGTGCCAGCAGCGTAGGGGGTCTAGCGGGGGGCCAAGAGACCCAGTACTTC.

The rearrangement joins TRBV6-5 to TRBJ1-2; D not resolved. Trimming cost V 4 bases and J 5 bases, with 14 bases left between them. CDR1 MNHEY and CDR2 SVGAGI come from the germline V gene. The CDR3 has 14 amino acids. The CDR3 spells CASSSLSGPYGYTF. In nucleotides, the CDR3 is TGTGCCAGCAGTTCCCTTTCTGGGCCATATGGCTACACCTTC.

Concerning this clone itself: The same CDR3 is also encoded by other DNA sequences in this sample. V usage is TRBV4-1 and J usage is TRBJ2-1; D perhaps matches TRBD2 (5 bases). Per the germline V gene, CDR1 is MGHRA and CDR2 is YSYEKL. The CDR3 sequence is 12 residues long. V shed 1 base and J shed 9 bases, with 7 bases lying between them. As DNA, the CDR3 is TGCGCCAGCAGCCAAGTTCGGGGTGAGCAGTTCTTC. Translating gives CASSQVRGEQFF.

In its sample, this clone was seen a few times. V and J are TRBV19 and TRBJ2-6; D remains ambiguous. Per germline, CDR1 LNHDA and CDR2 SQIVND (reference sequence). V lost 8 bases and J 2 bases, leaving 4 bases between the germline ends. This CDR3 contains 12 residues. In DNA form, the CDR3 reads TGTGCCAGTTCCACTGGGGCCAACGTCCTGACTTTC. It codes for CASSTGANVLTF. Drawing the rest from reference TRBV19 and TRBJ2-6, the complete variable domain is DGGITQSPKYLFRKEGQNVTLSCEQNLNHDAMYWYRQDPGQGLRLIYYSQIVNDFQKGDIAEGYSVSREKKESFPLTVTSAQKNPTAFYLCASSTGANVLTFGAGSRLTVL.

This chain connects TRBV7-8 to TRBJ2-7; weak D call: TRBD2 (5 bases). Germline V gene sequence: CDR1 SGHVS, CDR2 FQNEAQ. CDR3 size: 17 residues. V dropped 0 bases and J dropped 1 base, with 16 bases sitting between them. CDR3 DNA sequence: TGTGCCAGCAGCTTAGCGAGGGCCATTGGAGGTTCCTACGAGCAGTACTTC. This encodes CASSLARAIGGSYEQYF.

This clone has more than one count but fewer than ten. The chain couples TRBV27 to TRBJ2-5; the match to TRBD2 covers 9 bases. With V trimmed by 0 bases and J by 1 base, 9 bases remained unmatched. The germline V gene encodes CDR1 MNHEY and CDR2 SMNVEV (reference sequence). This CDR3 region has 18 residues. The CDR3 coding sequence is TGTGCCAGCAGTTTATCCCAACCCTTGACTAGCGGCCAAGAGACCCAGTACTTC. It encodes CASSLSQPLTSGQETQYF.

This rearrangement joins TRBV9 to TRBJ2-1; D is possibly TRBD1 (6 bases). Trimming pared 0 bases from V and 0 bases from J, leaving 19 bases between. This CDR3 region has 19 residues. From germline, CDR1 is SGDLS and CDR2 YYNGEE. CDR3 DNA sequence: TGTGCCAGCAGCGTAGGGTGGGGGCCCCCGGCGAGCTCCTACAATGAGCAGTTCTTC. Amino acid sequence: CASSVGWGPPASSYNEQFF.

Concerning this clone itself: The sample has other DNA sequences that encode this CDR3 too. The chain couples TRBV4-1 to TRBJ2-7; TRBD2 might be the D (6 bases). The CDR3 runs to 14 residues. V was shortened by 3 bases and J by 2 bases, with 11 bases between the two germline ends. Germline V lookup: CDR1 MGHRA, CDR2 YSYEKL. The CDR3 DNA sequence: TGCGCCAGCAGCCAGCGGGACGGAACCTACGAGCAGTACTTC. Residues: CASSQRDGTYEQYF.

The V call is TRBV5-1, the J call TRBJ2-5; a weak D match, TRBD2 (6 bases). V was cut by 4 bases and J by 2 bases, with 18 bases left in between. This CDR3 is built from 16 residues. Germline lookup yields CDR1 SGHRS and CDR2 YFSETQ. The CDR3 nucleotides are TGCGCCAGCAGCCACCCCCCGGTGGGGAGGCAAGAGACCCAGTACTTC. Its protein is CASSHPPVGRQETQYF.

CDR3 nucleotides: TGTGCCAGCAGCTACCCCCCGGTGTTCTCCACCGGGGAGCTGTTTTTT. As protein: CASSYPPVFSTGELFF. The chain carries TRBV7-9 and TRBJ2-2; D unclear. The length of the CDR3 is 16 residues. CDR1 is SEHNR and CDR2 is FQNEAQ in the germline V gene (reference sequence). Between the trimmed V and J ends, which lost 4 bases and 4 bases, there was a span of 16 bases.

By share, this clone counts as medium-sized. Mismatch with germline at one junction end may stem from a read error. This sequence joins TRBV9 and TRBJ1-2; D ambiguous. This CDR3 contains 14 residues. Per germline, CDR1 SGDLS and CDR2 YYNGEE. The CDR3 coding sequence is TGTGCCAGCAGCGTAGTGGCAGCGAACTATGGCCACACCTTC. This codes for CASSVVAANYGHTF.

V and J are TRBV15 and TRBJ2-1, with D unresolved. V was pared by 4 bases and J by 7 bases, with 14 bases between. The CDR3 runs to 14 residues. Germline V CDR1 and CDR2: LNHNV, YYDKDF (reference sequence). CDR3 residues: CATSMRLVANEQFF. CDR3 nucleotide sequence: TGTGCCACCAGCATGAGACTCGTGGCGAATGAGCAGTTCTTC.

V usage is TRBV5-8 and J usage is TRBJ2-7; D is possibly TRBD1 (5 bases). Germline V gene lookup returns CDR1 SGHTS and CDR2 YDEGEE. V gave up 4 bases and J gave up 4 bases, with 9 bases separating them. This CDR3 comprises 12 residues. The CDR3 DNA follows: TGTGCCAGCAGCAACGACAGATACGAGCAGTACTTC. Protein sequence: CASSNDRYEQYF.

The V call is TRBV10-2, the J call TRBJ1-5, with TRBD1 identical over 8 bases. The CDR3 is 15 residues long. Losses at the gene ends were 2 bases for V and 5 bases for J; bases not matched to a gene: 5. Germline assignment: CDR1 WSHSY and CDR2 SAAADI. CDR3 residues: CASSEPTGDDQPQHF. The CDR3 DNA reads as TGCGCCAGCAGTGAGCCGACAGGGGATGATCAGCCCCAGCATTTT.

V usage is TRBV7-2 and J usage is TRBJ2-7, with D possibly TRBD2 on 5 matching bases. The germline CDR1 and CDR2 sequences are SGHTA and FQGNSA. The CDR3 has 12 residues. The V and J ends lost 4 bases and 3 bases respectively, with 7 bases between them. Here the CDR3 reads CASSSTSYEQYF. DNA of the CDR3: TGTGCCAGCAGCTCAACTAGCTACGAGCAGTACTTC.